The sequence of this T cell receptor beta chain was determined in a study of control samples from healthy donors and cancer patients. This clone was seen more than once but under ten times. TCRdb's copy holds only in-frame clones and misses some; the assay was immunoSEQ multiplex PCR. The profile covers 150,000 or so clones, with roughly 92% appearing a single time and approximately 0.7% taken by the ten largest. This CDR3 is 17 amino acids long. CDR1 is SEHNR, CDR2 FQNEAQ, per germline (reference sequence). The V and J ends lost 1 base and 3 bases respectively, with 13 bases between them. Sequences were obtained from blood. This TCR came from a woman between 25 and 40 years old in good health. The chain has TRBV7-9 and TRBJ1-6, with D perhaps TRBD1 (5 bases). The DNA of the CDR3 is TGTGCCAGCAGCTTAGTCGGGGACCATTTCTATAATTCACCCCTCCACTTT. This encodes CASSLVGDHFYNSPLHF.